This T cell receptor (beta chain) was obtained from a study of blood T cell repertoires in COVID-19 (dated by TCRdb to the early 2020s). Concerning the study at large: Samples covering the acute and convalescent phases of COVID-19 were provided by collaborators in the United States, Italy and Spain. A de-identified subject ID, COVID-19 status, age in years and sex were almost always included in the sample metadata. Where HLA class I and class II types were available, the types were taken from metadata supplied by the sample provider, not from assay-based typing. The samples were drawn from two sources: the first 160 participants of the ongoing ImmuneRACE study, and 1,000 to 1,500 subjects contributed by 6 global collaborators. The dataset comprised deeply sampled blood TCRbeta repertoires from subjects exposed to, actively infected with, or recovered from COVID-19. The prospective study material was composed of cDNA or gDNA derived from T cells, B-cell-depleted T cells, or PBMCs. A freely available public database, intended as a resource for researchers studying the immune response to SARS-CoV-2, is where the repertoires were released. The study at large found these results: The quantity of clinical and demographic metadata differed by source and by participant and was supplied without curation.

This clone was counted once. Its antigen is unknown. The sample holds no much larger clone one base away, and base qualities are not on file. One collaborating source in Seattle enrolled patients during active infection and followed them longitudinally through the course of disease. Each collaborating institution followed its own protocols to collect whole blood in K2EDTA tubes. For TCRbeta analysis, collaborator samples were shipped as frozen whole blood, as isolated PBMCs, or as DNA extracted from either sample type. The immunoSEQ Assay, a bias-controlled multiplex PCR, was used to amplify TCRbeta CDR3 regions from genomic DNA. In the paper's pipeline: The number of nucleated cells in each sample was estimated by amplification of reference gene primers within the assay. To quantify the absolute abundance of each unique TCRbeta CDR3 rearrangement, sequence reads were collapsed and filtered. For each sample, productive Simpson clonality was calculated by taking the square root of Simpson's diversity index across productive rearrangements. In its TCRdb copy, this immuneACCESS table keeps in-frame sequences only and misses some clones. Where compared with another copy, unresolved V genes explain less than half of these, and the others have no known cause. V and J calls and clone size are given by that table; D and trimming were obtained from the DNA. In this sample the table shows over 150,000 clones, roughly four fifths of which occur a single time. Clones ranked in the top ten supply about 7.1% of the sample.

The sample consisted of peripheral blood. The TCR sequence derives from a woman between 65 and 79 years old with COVID-19, enrolled during active disease.

Read as DNA, the sequence is TGTGCCAGCAGCTTAGCGCGGGGCGGGGAGCTGTTTTTT. It encodes CASSLARGGELFF. The sequence joins TRBV7-2 to TRBJ2-2; TRBD2 is possibly the D segment (6 matching bases). As encoded in the germline V gene, CDR1 is SGHTA while CDR2 is FQGNSA. Its CDR3 holds 13 amino acids, cysteine through phenylalanine. The DNA shown is the 39-base CDR3, in frame from base 1. The trim is 0 bases for V and 7 bases for J, with a gap of 6 bases between the germline ends.